This passage covers 8 T cell receptor beta chains from one sample sequenced in a study of low-dose radiotherapy and immunotherapy resistance in tumors. Primers used for first-strand cDNA, a TRAV- and TRBV-specific set, covered both alpha and beta chains. With a V-primer adapter and a constant-region primer, TCRs were amplified for around 20 PCR cycles. Via MiXCR, TCRdb re-called the reads, giving one row per CDR3 protein. The sample yields 15,000 to 20,000 distinct CDR3 sequences, approximately 63% seen once. The receptors originated from a human donor with advanced metastatic prostate, ovarian, gallbladder or colorectal cancer (not recorded which). This table probably holds off-target reads from a library built for another chain.

This chain connects TRBV6-2 or TRBV6-3 to TRBJ2-3, with 12 bases fitting TRBD2. The CDR3 runs to 15 residues. Germline V gene sequence: CDR1 MNHEY, CDR2 SVGEGT. V trimming: 4 bases; J trimming: 4 bases; junction bases outside the gene matches: 3. CDR3 region: CASSFSSGRADTQYF. In nucleotides, the CDR3 is TGTGCCAGCAGTTTCTCTAGCGGGAGGGCAGATACGCAGTATTTT.

The rearrangement links TRBV4-2 to TRBJ2-7, with 7 bases aligning to TRBD1. CDR3 length equals 15 residues. The V segment lost 4 bases and the J segment 2 bases; nucleotides outside the gene matches: 8. Germline V gene data show CDR1 as LGHNA and CDR2 as YNFKEQ. CDR3 nucleotides: TGTGCCAGCAGCCCATACGGACAGGAAACCTACGAGCAGTACTTC. Translating it yields CASSPYGQETYEQYF.

This clonotype was seen more than once but under ten times. CDR3 DNA sequence: TGCAGCGTTGGCGGGCAAGCGGGGTGGAGCTCCTACAATGAGCAGTTCTTC. It is translated as CSVGGQAGWSSYNEQFF. The J gene is TRBJ2-1, the V gene TRBV29-1, with TRBD2 matching over 7 bases. The CDR3 totals 17 residues. V was pared by 4 bases and J by 0 bases, with 12 bases of the junction left unmatched. The germline V gene encodes CDR1 SQVTM and CDR2 ANQGSEA.

V gene TRBV5-1 combines with J gene TRBJ2-5, with 11 bases lining up with TRBD1. Germline CDR1 reads SGHRS; CDR2 reads YFSETQ. The CDR3 spans 15 residues. J gave up 6 bases and V 4 bases, and 8 bases lay outside the gene matches. The CDR3 reads CASSLDRGLSKTQYF. CDR3 nucleotide sequence: TGCGCCAGCAGCCTGGACAGGGGGCTCTCGAAGACCCAGTACTTC. The whole variable domain, filled in from reference TRBV5-1 and TRBJ2-5, reads KAGVTQTPRYLIKTRGQQVTLSCSPISGHRSVSWYQQTPGQGLQFLFEYFSETQRNKGNFPGRFSGRQFSNSRSEMNVSTLELGDSALYLCASSLDRGLSKTQYFGPGTRLLVL.

J is TRBJ2-2 and V is TRBV14, with D possibly matching TRBD2 (6 bases). Per germline, CDR1 SGHDN and CDR2 FVKESK. The CDR3 extends over 16 amino acids. V was pared by 1 base and J by 7 bases, with 16 bases between. CDR3 DNA sequence: TGTGCCAGCAGCCAAGCTCGCGGGGTCCTTGACGGGGAGCTGTTTTTT. As protein: CASSQARGVLDGELFF. Using reference TRBV14 and TRBJ2-2 for the parts outside the CDR3, the full variable domain is EAGVTQFPSHSVIEKGQTVTLRCDPISGHDNLYWYRRVMGKEIKFLLHFVKESKQDESGMPNNRFLAERTGGTYSTLKVQPAELEDSGVYFCASSQARGVLDGELFFGEGSRLTVL.

The V and J genes are TRBV9 and TRBJ2-7; tentative D call: TRBD2 (7 bases). Trimming stripped 2 bases from V and 2 bases from J, with 11 bases between. Germline CDR1 and CDR2: SGDLS and YYNGEE. This CDR3 is 14 amino acids long. In nucleotides, the CDR3 is TGTGCCAGCAGCGTGGGGGGGCGGACCTACGAGCAGTACTTC. Encoded protein: CASSVGGRTYEQYF.

The V call is TRBV6-6, the J call TRBJ2-2, with D perhaps assigned TRBD1 or TRBD2 (6 bases each). Germline values: CDR1 MNHNY, CDR2 SVGAGI (reference sequence). The germline V and J ends were trimmed by 5 bases and 6 bases, with 10 bases remaining between them. The CDR3 contains 13 residues. The CDR3 nucleotides are TGTGCCAGCAGTCTAAGGGGGGCCGGGGAGCTGTTTTTT. This codes for CASSLRGAGELFF.

Only a few counts were recorded for this clonotype. The gene calls are TRBV18 and TRBJ2-3; 9 bases map to TRBD1. Trimming removed 5 bases from V and 0 bases from J; junction bases left unmatched: 3. CDR3 length: 15 amino acids. The V gene's germline CDR1 is KGHSH and CDR2 LQKENI. The CDR3 bases are TGTGCCAGCTCAGACGGACAGGGGAGCACAGATACGCAGTATTTT. Translation gives CASSDGQGSTDTQYF.